This T cell receptor (beta chain) originates from a study of blood T cell repertoires in COVID-19. V was clipped by 3 bases and J by 1 base, with 7 bases between them. Germline lookup yields CDR1 SGHRS and CDR2 YFSETQ. The CDR3 length is 13 residues. The Seattle patients, enrolled during active infection, were followed longitudinally. Sequencing used immunoSEQ multiplex PCR; TCRdb keeps in-frame clones, though not all of them. The table records 150,000 to 200,000 clones, roughly 90% of them present only once. This chain uses TRBV5-1 with TRBJ2-5, with a tentative D call TRBD1 (5 bases). Specimen: peripheral blood. This clonotype originated in a young man with COVID-19, enrolled during active disease. This CDR3 reads CASSWGTQETQYF. DNA of the CDR3: TGCGCCAGCAGCTGGGGCACCCAAGAGACCCAGTACTTC.